This TCR beta chain was retrieved from a study of vaccination effects on CD4 cells after COVID-19. Study-level results: Cross-reactivity toward common cold coronaviruses was confined to only 1 of 255 vaccine-induced clones in healthy vaccinees.

Only a few counts were recorded for this clone. Its antigen is unidentified. Antigen-specific CD4+ T cells were first expanded with viral peptide pools by the ViraFEST assay and only then sequenced. Isolation of CD4+ T cells took place after less than 12 days of culture. Previously uninfected by SARS-CoV-2, the vaccine recipients also showed negative nucleocapsid antibodies. Half the medium was swapped for IL-2 medium on days 3 and 7. J gave up 0 bases and V 6 bases, and 19 bases lay outside the gene matches. Per germline, CDR1 MDHEN and CDR2 SYDVKM. The CDR3 length is 19 residues. Method: immunoSEQ multiplex PCR; TCRdb's copy keeps in-frame clones and lacks some. This sample carries about 55,000 clones, more than 60% of them seen once, and the ten largest clones take 15% to 20%.

This sequence was found in a human donor who received a COVID-19 vaccine. V is TRBV28 and J is TRBJ2-7; 8 bases agree with TRBD2. Sample: CD4+ T cells from PBMCs cultured with SARS-CoV-2 spike peptides, taken before COVID-19 vaccination. Here the CDR3 reads CASSNPSNGLARSSYEQYF. DNA of the CDR3: TGTGCCAGCAGCAACCCCTCGAACGGACTAGCCCGCAGCTCCTACGAGCAGTACTTC.